Each of the 26 T cell receptor beta chains below was sequenced from the same sample in a study of shared clonotypes between healthy human individuals (dated by TCRdb to 2020 to 2022). The library was built by means of the immunoSEQ multiplex PCR assay. Imported from immuneACCESS, the table was reduced by TCRdb to in-frame sequences with V and J called. These copies leave out some clones; in studies compared against another copy, an unresolved V gene accounts for under half, and the cause of the remainder is not known. The sample contains hundreds of thousands of clones, almost 95% of them found a single time. The top ten constitute nearly 25% of the sample. CD8 naive samples consisted of CD45RO-negative cells that were positively selected for CCR7, yielding a CD45RA+CCR7+ population without TemRA cells. Source material: naive CD8+ T cells sorted from blood. The meaning of the sample's cell subset or site label: CD45RA+CCR7+. The receptors originated from a man aged 25 to 45 in good health.

J is TRBJ2-3 and V is TRBV2; tentatively, D is TRBD1 or TRBD2 (5 bases each). CDR1 SNHLY and CDR2 FYNNEI come from the germline V gene. This CDR3 has 15 amino acids. Trimming pared 7 bases from V and 2 bases from J, leaving 16 bases between. CDR3 loop: CASNRGTAFTDTQYF. The CDR3 region has the DNA TGTGCCAGCAATCGTGGGACGGCATTCACAGATACGCAGTATTTT.

V is TRBV7-9 and J is TRBJ1-4; unclear D gene. V lost 3 bases to trimming and J lost 3 bases, with 8 bases between them. The germline CDR1 and CDR2 sequences are SEHNR and FQNEAQ (reference sequence). CDR3 size: 14 residues. The chain's CDR3 is CASSFTAANEKLFF. The CDR3 DNA reads TGTGCCAGCAGCTTCACAGCGGCTAATGAAAAACTGTTTTTT.

This rearrangement joins TRBV2 to TRBJ1-2, with D maybe TRBD1 (5 bases). The CDR3 consists of 14 residues. Trimming cost V 3 bases and J 8 bases, with 16 bases left between them. CDR1 is SNHLY and CDR2 is FYNNEI in the germline V gene. The CDR3 DNA sequence: TGTGCCAGCAGTGATGGGGGGGTAGTCCGAGGCTACACCTTC. It encodes CASSDGGVVRGYTF.

V is TRBV15 and J is TRBJ2-5; either TRBD1 or TRBD2 may fit D (6 bases each). V lost 3 bases and J lost 5, with 16 bases in between. Germline CDR1 is LNHNV and CDR2 is YYDKDF (reference sequence). The CDR3 loop spans 15 amino acids. CDR3: CATSSQGGGLETQYF. The CDR3 bases are TGTGCCACCAGCAGCCAAGGAGGGGGGCTTGAGACCCAGTACTTC.

The chain couples TRBV19 to TRBJ1-1; no definite D call. Germline V CDR1 and CDR2: LNHDA, SQIVND (reference sequence). The V end was cut by 3 bases, the J end by 8 bases, with 7 bases between. The CDR3 has 11 amino acids. The CDR3 DNA reads TGTGCCAGTAGTATCGGGGTAGAAGCTTTCTTT. It is translated as CASSIGVEAFF.

This CDR3 is CASRPGLRSYEQYF. The CDR3 DNA is TGTGCCAGCAGGCCGGGACTTAGGAGCTACGAGCAGTACTTC. The chain recombines TRBV27 with TRBJ2-7; possible D gene TRBD2, 6 bases. Trimming removed 6 bases at V and 3 bases at J, with 15 bases between. This CDR3 spans 14 amino acids. CDR1 is MNHEY, CDR2 SMNVEV, per germline (reference sequence).

Concerning this clone: This sample also contains other DNA sequences that code for the same CDR3. The V and J genes are TRBV27 and TRBJ2-7; D is uncertain. CDR1 and CDR2 (germline): MNHEY, SMNVEV (reference sequence). CDR3 length: 12 amino acids. V dropped 2 bases and J dropped 3 bases, with 5 bases sitting between them. The chain's CDR3 is CASSLPGYEQYF. CDR3 sequence (DNA): TGTGCCAGCAGTTTACCCGGCTACGAGCAGTACTTC.

In regard to this clone: Different DNA sequences within this sample yield the same CDR3. The chain employs TRBV28 and TRBJ2-7; no firm D call. The germline V gene has CDR1 MDHEN and CDR2 SYDVKM. This CDR3 comprises 12 residues. V dropped 3 bases and J dropped 3 bases, with 6 bases sitting between them. CDR3 residues: CASSLGNYEQYF. CDR3 nucleotides: TGTGCCAGCAGTTTGGGTAACTACGAGCAGTACTTC.

The rearrangement joins TRBV27 to TRBJ2-1; D is ambiguous. The CDR3 totals 13 residues. Per the germline V gene, CDR1 is MNHEY and CDR2 is SMNVEV (reference sequence). Trimming took off 4 bases at V and 8 bases at J, with 12 bases between the two ends. The CDR3 is CASSSLGMHEQFF. CDR3 sequence (DNA): TGTGCCAGCAGTTCTCTAGGGATGCATGAGCAGTTCTTC.

The chain couples TRBV4-1 to TRBJ2-6; D assignment may be TRBD1 or TRBD2 (5 bases each). V lost 2 bases to trimming and J lost 6 bases, with 11 bases between them. The CDR3 extends over 15 amino acids. Per germline, CDR1 MGHRA and CDR2 YSYEKL. The CDR3 coding sequence is TGCGCCAGCAGCCAATGGGGACCTGAGGCCAACGTCCTGACTTTC. Its translation is CASSQWGPEANVLTF.

J is TRBJ2-7 and V is TRBV7-9; D perhaps matches TRBD2 (6 bases). Trimming removed 4 bases from V and 7 bases from J, with 17 bases in between. Germline V gene data show CDR1 as SEHNR and CDR2 as FQNEAQ (reference sequence). The CDR3 runs 14 residues. DNA of the CDR3: TGTGCCAGCAGCTACCGGGACTCGCCGTGGGAGCAGTACTTC. The encoded protein is CASSYRDSPWEQYF.

V usage is TRBV4-2 and J usage is TRBJ2-5; possibly TRBD2 for D (6 bases). V lost 0 bases and J lost 1, with 9 bases in between. This CDR3 region has 15 residues. Per germline, CDR1 LGHNA and CDR2 YNFKEQ. CDR3 protein: CASSQEWRVQETQYF. CDR3 sequence (DNA): TGTGCCAGCAGCCAAGAGTGGAGGGTCCAAGAGACCCAGTACTTC.

V is TRBV18 and J is TRBJ2-7; D tentatively reads TRBD1 or TRBD2 (5 bases each). The V end lost 3 bases, the J end lost 5 bases, and 11 bases lay between the germline ends. The germline V gene encodes CDR1 KGHSH and CDR2 LQKENI. The length of the CDR3 is 13 residues. This CDR3 reads CASSPPGSHEQYF. CDR3 nucleotides: TGTGCCAGCTCACCCCCAGGGAGCCACGAGCAGTACTTC.

This chain links TRBV25-1 with TRBJ2-7, with 8 bases fitting TRBD1. Unmatched junction bases numbered 6, after V lost 8 bases and J lost 3 bases. The V gene's germline CDR1 is MGHDK and CDR2 SYGVNS. The CDR3 is made up of 13 amino acids. DNA of the CDR3: TGTGCCAGCCTTTTCGACAGGGGCTACGAGCAGTACTTC. This translates into CASLFDRGYEQYF.

The rearrangement uses TRBV7-9 and TRBJ2-1, with D possibly being TRBD1 (6 bases). With 5 bases removed from V and 10 bases from J, the gap between germline ends came to 12 bases. The germline CDR1 and CDR2 sequences are SEHNR and FQNEAQ (reference sequence). CDR3 size: 12 residues. In DNA form, the CDR3 reads TGTGCCAGCAGCGCCGGGACACCGGAGCAGTTCTTC. This sequence encodes CASSAGTPEQFF.

Here the CDR3 DNA reads TGTGCCAGCAGCTTAGGGCGGATGCTATCCTACGAGCAGTACTTC. This gives the protein CASSLGRMLSYEQYF. This chain uses TRBV7-8 with TRBJ2-7; D unclear. V gave up 1 base and J gave up 1 base, with 11 bases separating them. The germline V gene has CDR1 SGHVS and CDR2 FQNEAQ. The CDR3 is 15 residues long.

J is TRBJ2-2 and V is TRBV6-1; TRBD1 might be the D (6 bases). Germline lookup yields CDR1 MNHNS and CDR2 SASEGT. The germline V and J ends were trimmed by 2 bases and 6 bases, with 13 bases remaining between them. The CDR3 sequence is 15 residues long. In DNA, the CDR3 is TGTGCCAGCAGTGAATCGGGGACAAGGGCCGGGGAGCTGTTTTTT. Its translation is CASSESGTRAGELFF.

The DNA for the CDR3 is TGCGCCAGCAGTTCGGGGGGACAGGGAAACACCGGGGAGCTGTTTTTT. Its protein is CASSSGGQGNTGELFF. The genes are TRBV4-3 and TRBJ2-2; 9 bases are shared with TRBD1. The CDR3 runs 16 residues. Looked up from germline, CDR1 is LGHNA and CDR2 is YSLEER. Trimming removed 6 bases from V and 2 bases from J; junction bases left unmatched: 7.

J is TRBJ1-4 and V is TRBV6-1; the D gene is possibly TRBD1 (5 bases). Between the trimmed V and J ends, which lost 6 bases and 5 bases, there was a span of 13 bases. CDR1 is MNHNS and CDR2 is SASEGT in the germline V gene. The CDR3 covers 14 residues. The CDR3 is CASRAGLGNEKLFF. The CDR3 DNA reads TGTGCCAGCAGGGCAGGGCTCGGCAATGAAAAACTGTTTTTT.

DNA for the CDR3: TGTGCCACCTCCGGGGGGACTAGGGAACGATTGAGTGATGAGCAGTTCTTC. This translates into CATSGGTRERLSDEQFF. The chain recombines TRBV7-9 with TRBJ2-1, with 8 bases identical to TRBD2. Germline loops: CDR1 SEHNR, CDR2 FQNEAQ (reference sequence). V lost 10 bases and J lost 8; bases outside the gene matches: 22. CDR3 length equals 17 residues.

The V call is TRBV7-9, the J call TRBJ2-4; D not resolved. Per the germline V gene, CDR1 is SEHNR and CDR2 is FQNEAQ (reference sequence). The CDR3 runs 13 residues. Trimming pared 5 bases from V and 5 bases from J, leaving 10 bases between. The DNA for the CDR3 is TGTGCCAGCAGCATTGATTCCCAAAACATTCAGTACTTC. This gives the protein CASSIDSQNIQYF.

V is TRBV14 and J is TRBJ2-2; 15 bases line up with TRBD2. After removal of 3 bases from V and 7 bases from J, the junction contained 9 bases not matched to a gene. The CDR3 covers 18 residues. The germline V gene has CDR1 SGHDN and CDR2 FVKESK. CDR3 region: CASSQPGLAGGPSGELFF. In nucleotides, the CDR3 is TGTGCCAGCAGCCAGCCCGGACTAGCGGGAGGGCCTAGCGGGGAGCTGTTTTTT.

This rearrangement joins TRBV5-5 to TRBJ2-1; 13 bases match TRBD2. The CDR3 loop spans 17 amino acids. Germline V gives CDR1 SGHKS, CDR2 YYEKEE (reference sequence). Trimming took 4 bases from V and 0 from J; bases not matched to a gene: 4. CDR3 in amino acids: CASSIGLAGVSYNEQFF. The CDR3 region has the DNA TGTGCCAGCAGCATAGGACTAGCGGGGGTCTCCTACAATGAGCAGTTCTTC.

In this sample, this clone turned up once. V gene TRBV5-1 combines with J gene TRBJ2-7; D unresolved. V was trimmed by 0 bases and J by 2 bases, leaving 9 bases between them. Looked up from germline, CDR1 is SGHRS and CDR2 is YFSETQ. This CDR3 is built from 14 residues. The CDR3 loop is CASSLGSSAYEQYF. The CDR3 region has the DNA TGCGCCAGCAGCTTGGGTAGCAGCGCCTACGAGCAGTACTTC.

The rearrangement joins TRBV10-3 to TRBJ2-7; possible D gene TRBD2, 6 bases. This CDR3 has 16 amino acids. Trimming pared 3 bases from V and 0 bases from J, leaving 15 bases between. Per the germline V gene, CDR1 is ENHRY and CDR2 is SYGVKD. CDR3 bases: TGTGCCATCAGTGAACGGGAGACACAGAGCTCCTACGAGCAGTACTTC. This sequence encodes CAISERETQSSYEQYF.

This sequence joins TRBV27 and TRBJ2-3; 14 nucleotides match TRBD2. The CDR3 spans 16 residues. Germline V lookup: CDR1 MNHEY, CDR2 SMNVEV (reference sequence). Trimming at V came to 5 bases and at J to 4 bases, leaving 5 bases not matched to a gene. The CDR3 DNA is TGTGCCAGCAGTCCCCGGACTAGCGGGAGGCCAGATACGCAGTATTTT. This sequence encodes CASSPRTSGRPDTQYF.